This entry lists 32 T cell receptor beta chains sequenced from one sample in a study of blood T cell repertoires in COVID-19. The table came from immunoSEQ multiplex PCR; TCRdb's copy has only in-frame clones and leaves some out. The sample contains about 130,000 clones, 79% of which appear only once. Sequencing was done on a sample of peripheral blood. All receptors derive from a man between 35 and 55 years old with active or convalescent COVID-19.

J is TRBJ2-7 and V is TRBV27; a weak D match, TRBD2 (6 bases). V was shortened by 0 bases and J by 4 bases, with 10 bases between the two germline ends. Germline CDR1 and CDR2: MNHEY and SMNVEV (reference sequence). This CDR3 contains 14 residues. The CDR3 loop is CASSLSPGRYEQYF. The DNA for the CDR3 is TGTGCCAGCAGTTTATCGCCAGGGAGGTACGAGCAGTACTTC.

The chain is built from TRBV30 and TRBJ2-2; D not resolved. The CDR3 consists of 13 residues. Germline CDR1 reads GTSNPN; CDR2 reads SVGIG (reference sequence). V was pared by 3 bases and J by 3 bases, with 8 bases between. CDR3 nucleotides: TGTGCCTGGAGCCCACAGTACACCGGGGAGCTGTTTTTT. This sequence encodes CAWSPQYTGELFF.

The V call is TRBV28, the J call TRBJ2-2; TRBD1 agrees at 9 bases. There are 16 residues in the CDR3. CDR1 is MDHEN, CDR2 SYDVKM, per germline. The J segment lost 6 bases and the V segment lost 7 bases, leaving 12 bases of the junction unmatched. The CDR3 coding sequence is TGTGCCAGCACCTTTAGTACAGGGGGCAGGGCCGGGGAGCTGTTTTTT. Protein: CASTFSTGGRAGELFF.

CDR3 nucleotide sequence: TGTGCCAGGGACAGGGCAGATGGCTACACCTTC. Translating gives CARDRADGYTF. The J gene is TRBJ1-2, the V gene TRBV2, with TRBD1 identical over 8 bases. CDR3 length: 11 amino acids. The trim removed 9 bases at V and 6 bases at J, leaving 3 bases unmatched. Germline V gene lookup returns CDR1 SNHLY and CDR2 FYNNEI.

CDR3 nucleotides: TGTGCCAGCAGCTATACCGGGGGTAGGGATGAAGCTTTCTTT. As protein: CASSYTGGRDEAFF. V is TRBV28 and J is TRBJ1-1; D possibly corresponds to TRBD1 (5 bases). This CDR3 contains 14 residues. CDR1 and CDR2 (germline): MDHEN, SYDVKM. The V end was cut by 6 bases, the J end by 7 bases, with 18 bases between.

This chain uses TRBV7-2 with TRBJ2-7; 10 nucleotides align to TRBD2. Germline V lookup: CDR1 SGHTA, CDR2 FQGNSA. The CDR3 spans 15 residues. J gave up 5 bases and V 3 bases, and 7 bases lay outside the gene matches. CDR3 sequence: CASSFPASGSDEQYF. The CDR3 DNA reads as TGTGCCAGCAGCTTTCCCGCTAGCGGGAGCGACGAGCAGTACTTC.

This clone has just a few counts. V gene TRBV7-9 combines with J gene TRBJ1-6; tentative D call: TRBD1 (5 bases). Trimming stripped 1 base from V and 9 bases from J, with 13 bases between. The CDR3 is 15 residues long. The germline V gene encodes CDR1 SEHNR and CDR2 FQNEAQ (reference sequence). This chain's CDR3 is CASSLGQGSSSPLHF. The CDR3 DNA sequence: TGTGCCAGCAGCTTAGGTCAGGGAAGCTCTTCACCCCTCCACTTT.

This chain links TRBV10-1 with TRBJ2-1; TRBD2 matches 14 bases. V was clipped by 6 bases and J by 10 bases; unmatched bases: 8. Germline V gene data show CDR1 as WNHNN and CDR2 as SYGVQD (reference sequence). CDR3 length equals 15 residues. CDR3 sequence (DNA): TGCGCCAGCAGGCCCGGGACTAGCGGGAGTGGGGAGCAGTTCTTC. It translates to CASRPGTSGSGEQFF.

Only a few counts were recorded for this clone. The chain combines TRBV28 with TRBJ1-2, with 10 bases that match TRBD1. The germline V gene encodes CDR1 MDHEN and CDR2 SYDVKM. The CDR3 spans 15 residues. After removal of 8 bases from V and 4 bases from J, the junction contained 10 bases not matched to a gene. CDR3 amino acids: CASWQQGQGFYGYTF. CDR3 nucleotides: TGTGCCAGCTGGCAGCAGGGACAGGGGTTCTATGGCTACACCTTC.

V usage is TRBV6-5 and J usage is TRBJ1-2, with D uncertain. The V gene's germline CDR1 is MNHEY and CDR2 SVGAGI. V gave up 0 bases and J gave up 2 bases, with 10 bases separating them. The CDR3 is made up of 15 amino acids. CDR3 sequence reads: CASSYSIRPNYGYTF. CDR3 DNA sequence: TGTGCCAGCAGTTACTCGATCAGGCCAAACTATGGCTACACCTTC.

The chain links TRBV5-6 to TRBJ1-1, with a possible D match to TRBD1 (5 bases). V was clipped by 4 bases and J by 9 bases, with 28 bases between them. Germline CDR1 reads SGHDT; CDR2 reads YYEEEE. The CDR3 is made up of 17 amino acids. CDR3 bases: TGTGCCAGCAGCCCCCCAACCGCCCTCTTTATCAGGGAACAAGCTTTCTTT. Protein sequence: CASSPPTALFIREQAFF.

The genes are TRBV4-3 and TRBJ1-1; tentatively, D is TRBD1 (5 bases). CDR3 length: 15 amino acids. CDR1 and CDR2 from the germline V gene are LGHNA and YSLEER. The ends were cut back, 1 base at V and 0 bases at J, with 9 bases in the middle. The CDR3 nucleotides read TGCGCCAGCAGCCAAGTTACAGGTCTGAACACTGAAGCTTTCTTT. It is translated as CASSQVTGLNTEAFF.

This rearrangement joins TRBV28 to TRBJ2-5, with D maybe TRBD1 (6 bases). Germline assignment: CDR1 MDHEN and CDR2 SYDVKM. V lost 7 bases to trimming and J lost 3 bases, with 12 bases between them. CDR3 length: 13 residues. CDR3 in DNA: TGTGCCAGCACCCTAGGGGGTAAAGAGACCCAGTACTTC. Translated: CASTLGGKETQYF.

The chain employs TRBV2 and TRBJ2-2, with 7 nucleotides matching TRBD2. CDR3 size: 12 residues. Trimming took 2 bases from V and 13 from J; bases not matched to a gene: 4. Per germline, CDR1 SNHLY and CDR2 FYNNEI. As DNA, the CDR3 is TGTGCCAGCAGTGAACCGGGGGGTGTGCTGTTTTTT. Its protein product is CASSEPGGVLFF. The variable domain in full, with the rest retrieved from reference TRBV2 and TRBJ2-2, is EPEVTQTPSHQVTQMGQEVILRCVPISNHLYFYWYRQILGQKVEFLVSFYNNEISEKSEIFDDQFSVERPDGSNFTLKIRSTKLEDSAMYFCASSEPGGVLFFGEGSRLTVL.

Points on this clone: The junction shows a germline mismatch at one end, possibly a read error. The V gene is TRBV5-4, the J gene TRBJ2-1; 8 nucleotides align to TRBD2. CDR1 is SGHNT and CDR2 is YYREEE in the germline V gene (reference sequence). This CDR3 has 13 amino acids. CDR3 sequence: CASSPPEAGERVF. As DNA, the CDR3 is TGTGCCAGCAGCCCCCCGGAAGCGGGAGAACGGGTCTTC.

This chain connects TRBV3-1 (or the pseudogene TRBV3-2) to TRBJ2-2; TRBD1 is a possible D gene (5 bases). V was cut by 5 bases and J by 1 base, with 8 bases left in between. CDR3 length: 14 residues. CDR1 LGHDT and CDR2 YNNKEL come from the germline V gene (reference sequence). CDR3 amino acids: CASSGAGNTGELFF. The CDR3 nucleotides read TGTGCCAGCAGCGGGGCCGGGAACACCGGGGAGCTGTTTTTT.

V usage is TRBV19 and J usage is TRBJ2-6; D is unclear. The length of the CDR3 is 15 residues. V was shortened by 8 bases and J by 0 bases, with 11 bases between the two germline ends. CDR1 is LNHDA and CDR2 is SQIVND in the germline V gene (reference sequence). The CDR3 protein is CASLLIGSGANVLTF. The CDR3 DNA is TGTGCCAGTTTGCTAATTGGCTCTGGGGCCAACGTCCTGACTTTC.

At least ten counts were recorded for this clone. The chain is built from TRBV5-6 and TRBJ1-5; D is undetermined. The CDR3 is 17 amino acids. V shed 1 base and J shed 0 bases, with 14 bases lying between them. Germline V lookup: CDR1 SGHDT, CDR2 YYEEEE. CDR3 in amino acids: CASSLWVLLGSNQPQHF. CDR3 DNA sequence: TGTGCCAGCAGCTTGTGGGTCCTCCTAGGTAGCAATCAGCCCCAGCATTTT.

This sequence joins TRBV3-1 (or the pseudogene TRBV3-2) and TRBJ2-7, with D possibly matching TRBD2 (5 bases). The V gene's germline CDR1 is LGHDT and CDR2 YNNKEL (reference sequence). CDR3 length: 12 amino acids. With 6 bases removed from V and 5 bases from J, the gap between germline ends came to 11 bases. In DNA, the CDR3 is TGTGCCAGCAGATGGGGAGACCACGAGCAGTACTTC. Translated, it gives CASRWGDHEQYF.

The CDR3 bases are TGCAGTGCTAGTTCCCTTATTCAGCCCCAGCATTTT. The encoded protein is CSASSLIQPQHF. The J gene is TRBJ1-5, the V gene TRBV20-1, with D unresolved. V was pared by 3 bases and J by 6 bases, with 9 bases between. The CDR3 has 12 amino acids. Germline V lookup: CDR1 DFQATT, CDR2 SNEGSKA (reference sequence).

This clone appeared once. The rearrangement uses TRBV3-1 (or the pseudogene TRBV3-2) and TRBJ1-5, with TRBD1 identical over 7 bases. J lost 7 bases, V lost 0 bases, and 3 bases had no gene match. Germline-derived CDR1 and CDR2 are LGHDT and YNNKEL (reference sequence). The CDR3 covers 14 residues. The CDR3 sequence: CASSQDQGVQPQHF. The CDR3 nucleotides read TGTGCCAGCAGCCAAGACCAGGGGGTGCAGCCCCAGCATTTT.

The J gene is TRBJ2-7, the V gene TRBV18; perhaps TRBD1 as D (6 bases). The germline gives CDR1 KGHSH, CDR2 LQKENI. The CDR3 spans 12 residues. V dropped 3 bases and J dropped 11 bases, with 14 bases sitting between them. The CDR3 sequence: CASSPDTPGEYF. CDR3 DNA: TGTGCCAGCTCACCGGACACCCCAGGGGAGTACTTC.

The V call is TRBV7-9, the J call TRBJ1-1, with 10 bases identical to TRBD1. CDR3 size: 15 residues. Germline assignment: CDR1 SEHNR and CDR2 FQNEAQ (reference sequence). With 7 bases clipped from V and 2 bases from J, the junction kept 7 bases outside the gene matches. CDR3 in DNA: TGTGCCAGCAACTTCGGGACAGGGGCTAACACTGAAGCTTTCTTT. As protein: CASNFGTGANTEAFF.

The chain recombines TRBV10-3 with TRBJ2-7, with D perhaps TRBD1 (5 bases). With 10 bases removed from V and 3 bases from J, the gap between germline ends came to 13 bases. The germline V gene encodes CDR1 ENHRY and CDR2 SYGVKD. The length of the CDR3 is 12 residues. This CDR3 is CATATDSYEQYF. The CDR3 DNA follows: TGTGCCACCGCGACCGACAGCTACGAGCAGTACTTC.

This clone occurred a few times. The chain links TRBV15 to TRBJ1-6; unclear D gene. This CDR3 is built from 16 residues. Germline CDR1 and CDR2: LNHNV and YYDKDF (reference sequence). V was clipped by 0 bases and J by 7 bases, with 13 bases between them. The chain's CDR3 is CATSRDSREANSPLHF. The CDR3 DNA reads as TGTGCCACCAGCAGAGATTCGCGGGAAGCCAATTCACCCCTCCACTTT.

This clone has ten or more counts. This chain connects TRBV18 to TRBJ1-1, with D tentatively TRBD1 (5 bases). The CDR3 contains 14 residues. V lost 3 bases and J 4 bases, leaving 12 bases between the germline ends. CDR1 and CDR2 from the germline V gene are KGHSH and LQKENI. CDR3 protein: CASSPDSLSTEAFF. As DNA, the CDR3 is TGTGCCAGCTCACCTGACAGCCTTAGCACTGAAGCTTTCTTT.

V gene TRBV12-5 combines with J gene TRBJ2-4; D may be TRBD2 (6 bases). V lost 5 bases to trimming and J lost 8 bases, with 16 bases between them. CDR1 and CDR2 from the germline V gene are LGHNT and FRNRAP. This CDR3 comprises 14 residues. CDR3 loop: CASGPPGPGDIQYF. Here the CDR3 DNA reads TGTGCTAGTGGTCCCCCGGGCCCGGGGGACATTCAGTACTTC.

This clone was recorded a few times. This chain joins TRBV28 and TRBJ2-2; 13 nucleotides align to TRBD2. This CDR3 region has 15 residues. The germline V gene has CDR1 MDHEN and CDR2 SYDVKM. The junction had 6 bases not matched to a gene; V was cut back by 9 bases and J by 5 bases. CDR3 sequence: CASRLAGGYTGELFF. CDR3 in DNA: TGTGCCAGTAGACTAGCGGGGGGTTATACCGGGGAGCTGTTTTTT.

The chain links TRBV3-1 (or the pseudogene TRBV3-2) to TRBJ1-1; D is undetermined. V was shortened by 4 bases and J by 2 bases, with 8 bases between the two germline ends. The CDR3 runs 13 residues. The V gene's germline CDR1 is LGHDT and CDR2 YNNKEL (reference sequence). Here the CDR3 reads CASSRDGNTEAFF. The CDR3 DNA sequence: TGTGCCAGCAGCCGAGACGGTAACACTGAAGCTTTCTTT.

The chain joins TRBV21-1 to TRBJ2-7; the table's TRBD2 call for D was not verified on the DNA. TRBV21-1 is a documented pseudogene. The CDR3 length is 16 residues. The CDR3 here is CASSKQSERPTGEQYF. The CDR3, as DNA: TGTGCCAGCAGCAAACAGAGCGAGCGACCTACGGGAGAGCAGTACTTC.

This CDR3 reads CARGGGQGSNYGYTF. The CDR3 DNA reads as TGTGCCAGAGGAGGGGGACAGGGCTCCAACTATGGCTACACCTTC. The genes are TRBV7-2 and TRBJ1-2, with 9 bases matching TRBD1. The V gene end was trimmed by 9 bases and the J gene end by 2 bases; junction bases not matched to a gene: 10. Germline V gene sequence: CDR1 SGHTA, CDR2 FQGNSA. There are 15 residues in the CDR3.

This chain uses TRBV6-2 or TRBV6-3 with TRBJ1-5; 8 nucleotides line up with TRBD1. This CDR3 has 21 residues. J gave up 0 bases and V 0 bases, and 16 bases lay outside the gene matches. Germline CDR1 is MNHEY and CDR2 is SVGEGT. CDR3 DNA sequence: TGTGCCAGCAGTTACTCGGGGGATGACAGGGGCCGTTTTTATAGCAATCAGCCCCAGCATTTT. Protein: CASSYSGDDRGRFYSNQPQHF.